Sequencing of this T cell receptor (beta chain) was carried out in a study of T cell changes during pregnancy in multiple sclerosis. Only one count was recorded for this clone. Sequencing used immunoSEQ multiplex PCR; TCRdb keeps in-frame clones, though not all of them. The data hold nearly 110,000 clones, with around 90% observed a single time. This CDR3 comprises 12 residues. CDR1 and CDR2 (germline): MDHEN, SYDVKM. V gave up 6 bases and J gave up 6 bases, with 11 bases separating them. The clonotype was recovered from a female donor with multiple sclerosis, enrolled in a pregnancy study. The chain has TRBV28 and TRBJ1-2, with a tentative D call TRBD1 (5 bases). The sequencing used peripheral blood, collected after pregnancy. This CDR3 reads CASSQGSHGYTF. As DNA, the CDR3 is TGTGCCAGCAGCCAGGGAAGTCATGGCTACACCTTC.